This T cell receptor (beta chain) is drawn from a study of blood T cell repertoires in COVID-19. Study in general: Some COVID-19 samples were acute and others convalescent; all came from the United States, Italy and Spain. T cells, B-cell-depleted T cells, or PBMCs supplied cDNA or gDNA.

The germline V gene encodes CDR1 MGHRA and CDR2 YSYEKL. The germline V and J ends were trimmed by 5 bases and 1 base, with 12 bases remaining between them. The CDR3 spans 15 residues. Only in-frame clones appear in the TCRdb table, and some are missing; sequencing was by immunoSEQ multiplex PCR. Among 200,000 to 250,000 clones listed, around 87% were seen once. Sequenced material: peripheral blood. The chain combines TRBV4-1 with TRBJ2-4, with a tentative D call TRBD1 (6 bases). The receptor's source is a woman aged 70-85 years with active or convalescent COVID-19. CDR3 nucleotides: TGCGCCAGCAGCTCACCCCAGGGGGCCAAAAACATTCAGTACTTC. Translation gives CASSSPQGAKNIQYF.